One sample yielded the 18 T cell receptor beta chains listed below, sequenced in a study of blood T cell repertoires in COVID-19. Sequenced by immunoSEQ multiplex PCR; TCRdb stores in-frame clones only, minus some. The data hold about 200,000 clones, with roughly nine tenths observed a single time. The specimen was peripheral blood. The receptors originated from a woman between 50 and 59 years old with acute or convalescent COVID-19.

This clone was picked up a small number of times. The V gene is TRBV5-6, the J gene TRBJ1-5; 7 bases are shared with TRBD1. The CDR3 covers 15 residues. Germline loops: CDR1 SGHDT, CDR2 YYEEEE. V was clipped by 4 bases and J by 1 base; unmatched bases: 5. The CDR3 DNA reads TGTGCCAGCAGCCAAACAGGGGTGAGCAATCAGCCCCAGCATTTT. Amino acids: CASSQTGVSNQPQHF.

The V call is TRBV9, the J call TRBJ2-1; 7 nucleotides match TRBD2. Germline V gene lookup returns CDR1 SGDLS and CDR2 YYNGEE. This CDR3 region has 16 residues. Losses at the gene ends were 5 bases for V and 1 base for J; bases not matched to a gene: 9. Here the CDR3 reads CASSLSGRGSYNEQFF. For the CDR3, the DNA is TGTGCCAGCAGTCTATCTGGGCGGGGGTCCTACAATGAGCAGTTCTTC.

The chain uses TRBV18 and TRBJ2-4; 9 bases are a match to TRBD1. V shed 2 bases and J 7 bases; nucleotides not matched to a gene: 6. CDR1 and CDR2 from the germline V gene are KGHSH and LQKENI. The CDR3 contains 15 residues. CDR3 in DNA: TGTGCCAGCTCACCAGGGACAGGGAGGATGAACATTCAGTACTTC. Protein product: CASSPGTGRMNIQYF. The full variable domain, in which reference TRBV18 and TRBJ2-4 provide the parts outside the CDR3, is NAGVMQNPRHLVRRRGQEARLRCSPMKGHSHVYWYRQLPEEGLKFMVYLQKENIIDESGMPKERFSAEFPKEGPSILRIQQVVRGDSAAYFCASSPGTGRMNIQYFGAGTRLSVL.

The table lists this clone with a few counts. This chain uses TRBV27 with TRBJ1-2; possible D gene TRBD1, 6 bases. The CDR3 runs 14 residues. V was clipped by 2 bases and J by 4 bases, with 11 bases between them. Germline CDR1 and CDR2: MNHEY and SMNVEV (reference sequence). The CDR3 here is CASSLTGPLYGYTF. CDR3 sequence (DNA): TGTGCCAGCAGTTTAACAGGGCCACTCTATGGCTACACCTTC.

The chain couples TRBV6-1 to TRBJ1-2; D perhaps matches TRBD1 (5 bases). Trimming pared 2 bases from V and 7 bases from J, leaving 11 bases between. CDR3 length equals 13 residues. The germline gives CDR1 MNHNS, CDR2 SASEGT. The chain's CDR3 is CASSEPGSGGYTF. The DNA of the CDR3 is TGTGCCAGCAGTGAACCAGGGTCCGGTGGCTACACCTTC.

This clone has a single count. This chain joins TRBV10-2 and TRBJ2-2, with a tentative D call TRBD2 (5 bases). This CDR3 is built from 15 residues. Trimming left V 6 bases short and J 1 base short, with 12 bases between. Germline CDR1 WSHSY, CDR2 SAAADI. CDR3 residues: CASRQLGMNTGELFF. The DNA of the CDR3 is TGCGCCAGCAGACAACTAGGAATGAACACCGGGGAGCTGTTTTTT.

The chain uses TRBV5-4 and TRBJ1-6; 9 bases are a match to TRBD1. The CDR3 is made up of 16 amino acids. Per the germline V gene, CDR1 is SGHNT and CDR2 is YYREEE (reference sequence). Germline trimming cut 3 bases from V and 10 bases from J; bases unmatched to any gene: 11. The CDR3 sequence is CASSSVTGTGRSPLHF. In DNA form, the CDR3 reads TGTGCCAGCAGCTCCGTTACCGGGACAGGGCGATCACCCCTCCACTTT.

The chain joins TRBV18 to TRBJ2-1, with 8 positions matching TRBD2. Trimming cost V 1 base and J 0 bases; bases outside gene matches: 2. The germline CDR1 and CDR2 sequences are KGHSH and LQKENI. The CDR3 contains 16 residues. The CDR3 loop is CASSPRAGGSYNEQFF. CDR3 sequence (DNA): TGTGCCAGCTCACCACGGGCGGGAGGCTCCTACAATGAGCAGTTCTTC.

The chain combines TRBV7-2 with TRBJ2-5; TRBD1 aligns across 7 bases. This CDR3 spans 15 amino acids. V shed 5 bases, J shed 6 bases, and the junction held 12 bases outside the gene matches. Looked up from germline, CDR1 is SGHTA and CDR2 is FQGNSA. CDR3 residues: CASSLGTALVKTQYF. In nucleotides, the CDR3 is TGTGCCAGCAGCCTTGGGACAGCGCTGGTAAAGACCCAGTACTTC.

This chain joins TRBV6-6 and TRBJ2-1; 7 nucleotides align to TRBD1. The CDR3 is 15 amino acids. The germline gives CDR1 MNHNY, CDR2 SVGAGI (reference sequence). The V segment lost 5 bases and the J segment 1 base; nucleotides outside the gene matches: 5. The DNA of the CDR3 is TGTGCCAGCAGTCCCCCGGGACAGTCCTACAATGAGCAGTTCTTC. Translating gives CASSPPGQSYNEQFF.

As DNA, the CDR3 is TGTGCCAGTAGTATCTGGGCGCAGGATAATTCACCCCTCCACTTT. This encodes CASSIWAQDNSPLHF. The chain is built from TRBV19 and TRBJ1-6; unclear D gene. The CDR3 sequence is 15 residues long. Germline V CDR1 and CDR2: LNHDA, SQIVND (reference sequence). V was shortened by 3 bases and J by 5 bases, with 11 bases between the two germline ends.

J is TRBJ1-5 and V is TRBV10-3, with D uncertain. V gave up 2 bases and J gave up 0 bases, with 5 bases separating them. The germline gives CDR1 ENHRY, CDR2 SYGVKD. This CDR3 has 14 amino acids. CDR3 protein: CAISEGLSNQPQHF. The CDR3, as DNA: TGTGCCATCAGTGAGGGACTTAGCAATCAGCCCCAGCATTTT.

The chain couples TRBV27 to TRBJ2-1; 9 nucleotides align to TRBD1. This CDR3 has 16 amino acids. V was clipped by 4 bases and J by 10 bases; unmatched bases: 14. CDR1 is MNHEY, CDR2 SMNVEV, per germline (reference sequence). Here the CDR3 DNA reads TGTGCCAGCAGTTCCATAATGGGACAGGGTCTGTTGGAGCAGTTCTTC. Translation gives CASSSIMGQGLLEQFF.

CDR3 DNA sequence: TGTGCCAGCAGCCAAGGCGTGAACACTGAAGCTTTCTTT. Translation gives CASSQGVNTEAFF. The V gene is TRBV14, the J gene TRBJ1-1, with D unclear. V gave up 1 base and J gave up 0 bases, with 3 bases separating them. Germline values: CDR1 SGHDN, CDR2 FVKESK. The length of the CDR3 is 13 residues.

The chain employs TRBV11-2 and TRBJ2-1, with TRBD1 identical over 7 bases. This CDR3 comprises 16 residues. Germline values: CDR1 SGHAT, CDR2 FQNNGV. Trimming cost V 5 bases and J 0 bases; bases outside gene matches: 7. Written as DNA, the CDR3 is TGTGCCAGCAGCGGGTTGGACAGGACCTCCTACAATGAGCAGTTCTTC. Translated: CASSGLDRTSYNEQFF.

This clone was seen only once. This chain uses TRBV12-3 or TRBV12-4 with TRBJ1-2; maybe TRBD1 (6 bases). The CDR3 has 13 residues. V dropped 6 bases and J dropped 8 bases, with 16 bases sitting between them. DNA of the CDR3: TGTGCCAGCAGCTGGGGGACACAAGAGGGCTACACCTTC. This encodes CASSWGTQEGYTF.

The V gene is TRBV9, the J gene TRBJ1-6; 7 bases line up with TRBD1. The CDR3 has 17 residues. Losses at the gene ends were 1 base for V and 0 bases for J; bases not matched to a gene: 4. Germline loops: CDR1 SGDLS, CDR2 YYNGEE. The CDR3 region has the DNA TGTGCCAGCAGCGTATCGACAGGGAGCTCCTATAATTCACCCCTCCACTTT. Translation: CASSVSTGSSYNSPLHF.

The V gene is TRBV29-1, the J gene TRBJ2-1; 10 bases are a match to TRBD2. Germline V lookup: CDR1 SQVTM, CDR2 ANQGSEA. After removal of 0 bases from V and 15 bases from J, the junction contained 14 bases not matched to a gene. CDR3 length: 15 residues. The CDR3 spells CSVEERLAGAGHRFF. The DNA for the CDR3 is TGCAGCGTTGAAGAGAGGCTAGCGGGGGCCGGCCATCGGTTCTTC.